Sequencing of this T cell receptor (beta chain) was carried out in a study of CD4 T cells in relation to SARS-CoV-2 and coronaviruses. The wider study: The negative reference was HIV-1 Nef peptide pool or peptide-free culture.

Unexposed donor CD4+ T cells date from about 2011-2018, before the COVID-19 pandemic. Isolation of CD4+ T cells took place after approximately 10 days in culture. The protocol was immunoSEQ multiplex PCR, while the TCRdb copy is restricted to in-frame clones and leaves out a portion. The profile shows tens of thousands of clones, about 80% of them singletons. This CDR3 contains 11 residues. The V gene lost 3 bases and the J gene lost 8 bases, with 5 bases spanning the gap. The germline V gene has CDR1 SNHLY and CDR2 FYNNEI. Remarks on this clone: The target antigen is unknown.

Broader study findings: SARS-CoV-2-driven expansion was significantly weaker in crossreactive than monoreactive clones.

The chain carries TRBV2 and TRBJ2-1; D is unresolved. The sequencing input was CD4+ T cells from PBMCs, cultured in vitro. The sequence was collected from a human donor in good health. The CDR3 loop is CASSEWHEQFF. In DNA form, the CDR3 reads TGTGCCAGCAGTGAGTGGCATGAGCAGTTCTTC.